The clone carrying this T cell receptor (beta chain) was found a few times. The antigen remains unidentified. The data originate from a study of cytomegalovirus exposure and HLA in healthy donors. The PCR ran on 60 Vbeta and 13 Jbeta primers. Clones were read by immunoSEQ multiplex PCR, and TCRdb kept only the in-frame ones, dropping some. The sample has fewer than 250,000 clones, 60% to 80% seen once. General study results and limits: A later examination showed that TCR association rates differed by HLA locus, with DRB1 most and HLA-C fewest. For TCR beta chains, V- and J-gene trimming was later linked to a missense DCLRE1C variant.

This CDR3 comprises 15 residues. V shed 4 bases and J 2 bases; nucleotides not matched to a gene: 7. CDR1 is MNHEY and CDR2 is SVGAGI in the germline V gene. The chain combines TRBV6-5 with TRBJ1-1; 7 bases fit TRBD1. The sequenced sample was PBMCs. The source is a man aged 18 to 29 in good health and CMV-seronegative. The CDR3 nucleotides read TGTGCCAGCAGTTCCGGGGGACAGCCAAACACTGAAGCTTTCTTT. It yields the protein CASSSGGQPNTEAFF.